Presented here are 30 T cell receptor beta chains from one specimen sequenced in a study of blood T cell repertoires in COVID-19. Clones were read by immunoSEQ multiplex PCR, and TCRdb kept only the in-frame ones, dropping some. The sample comprises around 120,000 clones, 90% of which are singletons, and approximately 1.9% rests with the top ten. Sequenced sample: peripheral blood. The source is a human donor with active COVID-19. The donor label of this sample is uncertain.

V usage is TRBV23-1 and J usage is TRBJ1-2; 9 nucleotides align to TRBD1. TRBV23-1 is identified as an open reading frame with a role that is uncertain. CDR3 size: 15 residues. Losses at the gene ends were 3 bases for V and 7 bases for J; bases not matched to a gene: 9. This chain's CDR3 is CASSHRQGVRSGYTF. Here the CDR3 DNA reads TGCGCCAGCAGTCATCGACAGGGGGTTAGGAGTGGCTACACCTTC.

J is TRBJ1-6 and V is TRBV6-2 or TRBV6-3, with D hard to call. The V end was cut by 2 bases, the J end by 0 bases, with 8 bases between. CDR3 length equals 16 residues. CDR1 and CDR2 from the germline V gene are MNHEY and SVGEGT. This chain's CDR3 is CASSYSPSSYNSPLHF. CDR3 nucleotides: TGTGCCAGCAGTTACAGCCCGAGCTCCTATAATTCACCCCTCCACTTT.

This chain links TRBV18 with TRBJ1-2; D is undetermined. The CDR3 has 14 amino acids. The V end was cut by 1 base, the J end by 0 bases, with 6 bases between. From germline, CDR1 is KGHSH and CDR2 LQKENI. Here the CDR3 DNA reads TGTGCCAGCTCACCACTGGAGTCTAACTATGGCTACACCTTC. It is translated as CASSPLESNYGYTF. The entire variable domain, with the rest obtained from reference TRBV18 and TRBJ1-2, is as follows: NAGVMQNPRHLVRRRGQEARLRCSPMKGHSHVYWYRQLPEEGLKFMVYLQKENIIDESGMPKERFSAEFPKEGPSILRIQQVVRGDSAAYFCASSPLESNYGYTFGSGTRLTVV.

A single count supports this clone. At one end the junction does not follow the germline gene, possibly because of a read error. The chain uses TRBV7-7 and TRBJ2-7, with 11 bases fitting TRBD1. The CDR3 length is 15 residues. CDR1 and CDR2 (germline): SSHAT, FNYEAQ (reference sequence). Here the CDR3 reads CASSLGTGGAYEQYF. The CDR3 DNA is TGTGCTAGCAGCTTAGGGACAGGGGGGGCCTACGAGCAGTACTTC.

This sequence joins TRBV10-1 and TRBJ2-3; TRBD2 matches 8 bases. J lost 4 bases, V lost 2 bases, and 5 bases had no gene match. Germline CDR1 is WNHNN and CDR2 is SYGVQD (reference sequence). This CDR3 region has 15 residues. As DNA, the CDR3 is TGCGCCAGCAGTGAGCCGGGACTAGGGTCAGATACGCAGTATTTT. This translates into CASSEPGLGSDTQYF.

The chain joins TRBV4-3 to TRBJ2-7, with D possibly matching TRBD2 (5 bases). Germline V lookup: CDR1 LGHNA, CDR2 YSLEER. Trimming left V 0 bases short and J 10 bases short, with 13 bases between. This CDR3 has 13 amino acids. CDR3 residues: CASSQDSAATQYF. As DNA, the CDR3 is TGCGCCAGCAGCCAAGATTCAGCGGCCACTCAGTACTTC.

This clone was recorded a few times. The rearrangement uses TRBV2 and TRBJ1-3; 7 nucleotides agree with TRBD1. Germline CDR1 and CDR2: SNHLY and FYNNEI. Losses at the gene ends were 5 bases for V and 16 bases for J; bases not matched to a gene: 11. This CDR3 comprises 12 residues. The CDR3 nucleotides are TGTGCCAGCAGTCTGGGACAGCTATCGATGTATTTT. Translated, it gives CASSLGQLSMYF. The complete variable domain, with remaining parts taken from reference TRBV2 and TRBJ1-3, reads EPEVTQTPSHQVTQMGQEVILRCVPISNHLYFYWYRQILGQKVEFLVSFYNNEISEKSEIFDDQFSVERPDGSNFTLKIRSTKLEDSAMYFCASSLGQLSMYFGEGSWLTVV.

The gene calls are TRBV5-5 and TRBJ2-3; perhaps TRBD1 as D (5 bases). The germline CDR1 and CDR2 sequences are SGHKS and YYEKEE (reference sequence). The CDR3 length is 13 residues. V dropped 8 bases and J dropped 2 bases, with 12 bases sitting between them. The CDR3 nucleotides are TGTGCCAGAGGGGCCCGAGACACAGATACGCAGTATTTT. Amino acid sequence: CARGARDTDTQYF.

The chain employs TRBV5-6 and TRBJ2-3; a weak D match, TRBD1 (5 bases). V lost 1 base to trimming and J lost 0 bases, with 12 bases between them. Germline assignment: CDR1 SGHDT and CDR2 YYEEEE. This CDR3 is built from 16 residues. CDR3 loop: CASSLITGTSTDTQYF. DNA for the CDR3: TGTGCCAGCAGCTTGATAACAGGCACTAGCACAGATACGCAGTATTTT.

The chain's CDR3 is CATTRDRATYGYGYTF. CDR3 coding DNA: TGTGCCACCACCCGGGACAGGGCCACTTACGGTTATGGCTACACCTTC. This chain uses TRBV15 with TRBJ1-2; the match to TRBD1 covers 9 bases. The CDR3 runs to 16 residues. Per the germline V gene, CDR1 is LNHNV and CDR2 is YYDKDF (reference sequence). Unmatched junction bases numbered 14, after V lost 7 bases and J lost 5 bases.

This sequence joins TRBV5-1 and TRBJ1-1, with a weak D call TRBD1 (6 bases). Germline V CDR1 and CDR2: SGHRS, YFSETQ. CDR3 length: 14 amino acids. V was pared by 0 bases and J by 3 bases, with 9 bases between. The CDR3, as DNA: TGCGCCAGCAGCTTGGCAGGGGCCGACACTGAAGCTTTCTTT. Translation gives CASSLAGADTEAFF.

This clone was seen once. The chain employs TRBV4-1 and TRBJ2-7; 11 nucleotides line up with TRBD2. Germline V lookup: CDR1 MGHRA, CDR2 YSYEKL. V lost 0 bases and J lost 3; bases outside the gene matches: 4. This CDR3 contains 16 residues. CDR3 in DNA: TGCGCCAGCAGCCAAGAGGCCGGGACTAGCGGCTACGAGCAGTACTTC. It is translated as CASSQEAGTSGYEQYF.

This chain joins TRBV3-1 (or the pseudogene TRBV3-2) and TRBJ2-3; the match to TRBD2 covers 11 bases. J was trimmed by 6 bases and V by 3 bases; bases with no gene match: 8. The CDR3 has 16 residues. The germline gives CDR1 LGHDT, CDR2 YNNKEL (reference sequence). CDR3 DNA: TGTGCCAGCAGCCACCTTAGCGGGGGGGCCCTGGATACGCAGTATTTT. Translation gives CASSHLSGGALDTQYF.

The chain recombines TRBV18 with TRBJ2-6; TRBD2 is a possible D gene (6 bases). The germline V and J ends were trimmed by 6 bases and 15 bases, with 18 bases remaining between them. This CDR3 is built from 13 residues. Germline V gives CDR1 KGHSH, CDR2 LQKENI. CDR3 in amino acids: CASSQGTASGLTF. As DNA, the CDR3 is TGTGCCAGCTCGCAAGGGACTGCCTCCGGCCTGACTTTC.

The J gene is TRBJ1-4, the V gene TRBV7-2; TRBD1 aligns across 10 bases. The ends lost 4 bases at V and 11 bases at J; junction bases unmatched: 10. The germline V gene has CDR1 SGHTA and CDR2 FQGNSA. The CDR3 is 15 amino acids. DNA for the CDR3: TGTGCCAGCAGCTCGCAACCGGGACAGGGGAATAAACTGTTTTTT. It is translated as CASSSQPGQGNKLFF.

The chain has TRBV7-8 and TRBJ2-3; TRBD2 aligns across 12 bases. The CDR3 extends over 15 amino acids. Germline loops: CDR1 SGHVS, CDR2 FQNEAQ. Trimming at V came to 5 bases and at J to 3 bases, leaving 3 bases not matched to a gene. DNA for the CDR3: TGTGCCAGCAGCATCGGACTAGCGGGGACAGATACGCAGTATTTT. Protein sequence: CASSIGLAGTDTQYF.

The chain joins TRBV19 to TRBJ2-3; D call uncertain. Looked up from germline, CDR1 is LNHDA and CDR2 is SQIVND (reference sequence). The CDR3 covers 14 residues. V lost 6 bases and J lost 1, with 11 bases in between. In DNA form, the CDR3 reads TGTGCCAGTAGCAATAATCTAGGCACAGATACGCAGTATTTT. Translating it yields CASSNNLGTDTQYF.

The chain has TRBV5-6 and TRBJ1-2; 12 bases are shared with TRBD1. With V trimmed by 2 bases and J by 6 bases, 8 bases remained unmatched. Germline values: CDR1 SGHDT, CDR2 YYEEEE. This CDR3 spans 16 amino acids. The CDR3 bases are TGTGCCAGCAGCTTTTGGGACAGGGGGCGCGGGGATGGCTACACCTTC. Translated, it gives CASSFWDRGRGDGYTF.

The genes are TRBV5-1 and TRBJ1-1, with 11 nucleotides matching TRBD1. Germline V lookup: CDR1 SGHRS, CDR2 YFSETQ. V lost 0 bases and J lost 5; bases outside the gene matches: 12. The CDR3 is made up of 18 amino acids. CDR3 nucleotides: TGCGCCAGCAGCTTGGTCGTTTTCGGACAGGGGGCGGTAACTGAAGCTTTCTTT. This encodes CASSLVVFGQGAVTEAFF.

The rearrangement uses TRBV5-8 and TRBJ1-6; no definite D call. Trimming removed 0 bases from V and 7 bases from J, with 8 bases in between. The germline V gene has CDR1 SGHTS and CDR2 YDEGEE. This CDR3 has 14 amino acids. CDR3 loop: CASSLVGRNSPLHF. The CDR3 DNA reads as TGTGCCAGCAGCTTGGTTGGCAGGAATTCACCCCTCCACTTT. Complete variable domain (other parts from reference TRBV5-8 and TRBJ1-6): EAGVTQSPTHLIKTRGQQATLRCSPISGHTSVYWYQQALGLGLQFLLWYDEGEERNRGNFPPRFSGRQFPNYSSELNVNALELEDSALYLCASSLVGRNSPLHFGNGTRLTVT.

J is TRBJ2-7 and V is TRBV5-1, with TRBD1 as a possible D gene (6 bases). The V end was cut by 4 bases, the J end by 1 base, with 12 bases between. This CDR3 is 14 amino acids long. Per germline, CDR1 SGHRS and CDR2 YFSETQ. The CDR3 region has the DNA TGCGCCAGCAGCGCTCGACAGGAATCCTACGAGCAGTACTTC. Its translation is CASSARQESYEQYF.

V and J are TRBV27 and TRBJ1-4; D unresolved. Trimming took off 5 bases at V and 5 bases at J, with 3 bases between the two ends. Germline values: CDR1 MNHEY, CDR2 SMNVEV (reference sequence). This CDR3 has 11 amino acids. CDR3 protein: CASSANEKLFF. The DNA for the CDR3 is TGTGCCAGCAGTGCGAATGAAAAACTGTTTTTT.

The V gene is TRBV4-3, the J gene TRBJ1-6; D may be TRBD1 (6 bases). Germline V lookup: CDR1 LGHNA, CDR2 YSLEER. The ends were cut back, 4 bases at V and 7 bases at J, with 17 bases in the middle. The CDR3 has 16 amino acids. The CDR3 bases are TGCGCCAGCAGCCGCGAGGGAACAGGGCTAAATTCACCCCTCCACTTT. This gives the protein CASSREGTGLNSPLHF.

This chain links TRBV5-4 with TRBJ1-2, with 11 bases identical to TRBD1. Per the germline V gene, CDR1 is SGHNT and CDR2 is YYREEE (reference sequence). Losses at the gene ends were 5 bases for V and 8 bases for J; bases not matched to a gene: 8. The CDR3 runs to 14 residues. In nucleotides, the CDR3 is TGTGCCAGCAGGCAGGGACAGGGGGTAAGAGGCTACACCTTC. It yields the protein CASRQGQGVRGYTF.

The rearrangement links TRBV9 to TRBJ2-3, with 9 positions matching TRBD2. CDR1 SGDLS and CDR2 YYNGEE come from the germline V gene. CDR3 length: 17 residues. V gave up 3 bases and J gave up 0 bases; unmatched junction bases: 8. CDR3 region: CASSGGRGGPSTDTQYF. The CDR3 DNA sequence: TGTGCCAGCAGCGGAGGGCGGGGGGGCCCTAGCACAGATACGCAGTATTTT.

The chain uses TRBV4-1 and TRBJ2-2; 9 bases align to TRBD1. CDR1 and CDR2 from the germline V gene are MGHRA and YSYEKL. The CDR3 consists of 11 residues. V was pared by 11 bases and J by 7 bases, with 2 bases of the junction left unmatched. CDR3 loop: CAGQGYGELFF. CDR3 in DNA: TGCGCCGGACAGGGGTACGGGGAGCTGTTTTTT.

This clone came up once. The rearrangement links TRBV19 to TRBJ2-1; 7 nucleotides line up with TRBD1. Germline V gene lookup returns CDR1 LNHDA and CDR2 SQIVND (reference sequence). The J segment lost 5 bases and the V segment lost 6 bases, leaving 13 bases of the junction unmatched. The CDR3 contains 16 residues. CDR3 bases: TGTGCCAGTAGCCTATCGACAGGGCCCTTGGACAATGAGCAGTTCTTC. Translating it yields CASSLSTGPLDNEQFF.

This chain links TRBV7-2 with TRBJ1-1; D is ambiguous. This CDR3 has 16 residues. The germline V and J ends were trimmed by 0 bases and 1 base, with 12 bases remaining between them. Germline CDR1 and CDR2: SGHTA and FQGNSA. For the CDR3, the DNA is TGTGCCAGCAGCTTAGCGCATTTTCCAGGGAACACTGAAGCTTTCTTT. It yields the protein CASSLAHFPGNTEAFF.

The chain carries TRBV19 and TRBJ2-7; 11 nucleotides line up with TRBD2. The CDR3 is made up of 16 amino acids. Looked up from germline, CDR1 is LNHDA and CDR2 is SQIVND (reference sequence). The ends lost 5 bases at V and 2 bases at J; junction bases unmatched: 8. For the CDR3, the DNA is TGTGCCAGTAGTCTGTTGGGACTAGCGGACACCTACGAGCAGTACTTC. Residues: CASSLLGLADTYEQYF.

V and J are TRBV27 and TRBJ2-3; TRBD2 is a possible D gene (5 bases). Per the germline V gene, CDR1 is MNHEY and CDR2 is SMNVEV (reference sequence). The CDR3 has 13 amino acids. With 7 bases removed from V and 4 bases from J, the gap between germline ends came to 12 bases. DNA for the CDR3: TGTGCCAGCATGTCGGGGATGGCAGATACGCAGTATTTT. This translates into CASMSGMADTQYF.